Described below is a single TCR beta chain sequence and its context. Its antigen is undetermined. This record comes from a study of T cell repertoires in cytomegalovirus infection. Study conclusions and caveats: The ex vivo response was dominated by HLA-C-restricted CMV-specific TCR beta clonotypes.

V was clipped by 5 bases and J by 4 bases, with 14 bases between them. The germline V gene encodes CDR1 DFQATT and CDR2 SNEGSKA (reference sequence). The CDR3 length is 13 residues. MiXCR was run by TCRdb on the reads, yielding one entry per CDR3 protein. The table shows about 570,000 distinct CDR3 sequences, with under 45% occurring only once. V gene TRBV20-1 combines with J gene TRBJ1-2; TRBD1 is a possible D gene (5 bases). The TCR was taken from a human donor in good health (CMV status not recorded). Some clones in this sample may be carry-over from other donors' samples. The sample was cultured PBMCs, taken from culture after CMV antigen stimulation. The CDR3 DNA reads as TGCAGTGCTGGGGGGGGGACGGGCTATGGCTACACCTTC. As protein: CSAGGGTGYGYTF.